This T cell receptor (beta chain) came from a study of beta chain features in type 1 diabetes. Findings and caveats of the study: A moderate, significant TCRB CDR3 shortening appeared in type 1 diabetes across four CD4+ subsets. Individuals with type 1 diabetes displayed fewer insertions and more deletions at VDJ junctions.

The entirety of the isolated RNA underwent reverse transcription, so expressed TCRB transcripts were sequenced. Method: immunoSEQ multiplex PCR; TCRdb's copy keeps in-frame clones and lacks some. The sample holds a few hundred thousand clones, around a tenth seen once. As regards this clone: Its specificity is not known.

Germline V CDR1 and CDR2: SGHRS, YFSETQ. This CDR3 region has 14 residues. J was trimmed by 4 bases and V by 4 bases; bases with no gene match: 5. The TCR originated in a man younger than 45 with type 1 diabetes. Sample: central memory CD4+ T cells from blood. The rearrangement joins TRBV5-1 to TRBJ2-5; 9 positions match TRBD2. The CDR3 nucleotides read TGCGCCAGCAGCCTCGGGACTAGCCGAGAGACCCAGTACTTC. Translated: CASSLGTSRETQYF.